Listed below are T cell receptor beta chains from one sample, sequenced in a study of CD8 T cells in ankylosing spondylitis. TCRdb used MiXCR to reprocess the 5' RACE reads, holding one entry per CDR3 protein. The repertoire holds about 200,000 distinct CDR3 sequences, with 9.5% to 15% as singletons. Sequenced input: blood, either unsorted or a sorted T cell fraction (not recorded which). These receptors originate from a male donor with ankylosing spondylitis or in good health (not recorded which). CDR3s include the opening cysteine and the closing phenylalanine or tryptophan. Each record gives: clone size, J gene, D gene, V gene, CDR3 protein, CDR3 DNA. The D gene is left open where the match is weak. The size field is filled for only some rows; it gives once, few, many or a size class.

few | TRBJ1-6 | NA | TRBV5-1 | CASRAGSNSPLHF | TGCGCCAGCAGAGCAGGATCCAATTCACCCCTCCACTTT
NA | TRBJ2-5 | NA | TRBV11-2 | CASSPPGAPAQYF | TGTGCCAGCAGCCCACCCGGAGCCCCAGCCCAGTACTTC
NA | TRBJ2-2 | NA | TRBV12-3/TRBV12-4 | CASSILITGELFF | TGTGCCAGCAGTATACTCATAACTGGGGAGCTGTTTTTT
few | TRBJ1-1 | NA | TRBV5-1 | CASSLGQGIGTEAFF | TGCGCCAGCAGCTTGGGCCAGGGGATAGGCACTGAAGCTTTCTTT
once | TRBJ2-1 | TRBD1 | TRBV4-1 | CASSYLAQGANEQFF | TGCGCCAGCAGCTACCTCGCACAGGGGGCTAATGAGCAGTTCTTC
NA | TRBJ1-3 | NA | TRBV6-1 | CASSEGEGSGNTIYF | TGTGCCAGCAGTGAAGGAGAGGGAAGTGGAAACACCATATATTTT
NA | TRBJ2-7 | NA | TRBV7-8 | CASSPGTSPYEQYF | TGTGCCAGCAGCCCCGGGACTTCCCCCTACGAGCAGTACTTC
few | TRBJ2-1 | NA | TRBV9 | CASSLGPQQFF | TGTGCCAGCAGCCTCGGACCTCAGCAGTTCTTC
NA | TRBJ2-2 | NA | TRBV4-1 | CASSQSPAGELFF | TGCGCCAGCAGCCAATCCCCGGCCGGGGAGCTGTTTTTT
few | TRBJ1-4 | NA | TRBV9 | CASSVGRRATNEKLFF | TGTGCCAGCAGCGTAGGTCGGCGGGCAACTAATGAAAAACTGTTTTTT
few | TRBJ1-2 | NA | TRBV2 | CASLRDISYGYTF | TGTGCCAGCCTACGGGACATTAGCTATGGCTACACCTTC
few | TRBJ2-3 | TRBD2 | TRBV6-4 | CASSDSTGGGNTQYF | TGTGCCAGCAGTGACTCGACGGGGGGGGGCAACACGCAGTATTTT
NA | TRBJ2-1 | NA | TRBV5-5 | CASSWNRGDEQFF | TGTGCCAGCAGCTGGAATAGGGGGGATGAGCAGTTCTTC
few | TRBJ2-7 | NA | TRBV29-1 | CSVEGNYEQYF | TGCAGCGTTGAGGGCAACTACGAGCAGTACTTC
NA | TRBJ2-1 | TRBD1 | TRBV4-1 | CASSHRQGSNEQFF | TGCGCCAGCAGCCATCGACAGGGGAGCAATGAGCAGTTCTTC
NA | TRBJ1-1 | NA | TRBV7-9 | CASSLRVRQNTEAFF | TGTGCCAGCAGCTTAAGGGTCCGGCAGAACACTGAAGCTTTCTTT
NA | TRBJ2-7 | NA | TRBV7-9 | CASSPRGLPYEQYF | TGTGCCAGCAGCCCACGTGGCCTCCCCTACGAGCAGTACTTC
many | TRBJ2-1 | NA | TRBV3-1 | CASSLTLGSYNEQFF | TGTGCCAGCAGCCTCACATTGGGTTCCTACAATGAGCAGTTCTTC
NA | TRBJ2-7 | NA | TRBV6-5 | CASSSSLVWGREQYF | TGTGCCAGCAGTTCATCCTTAGTGTGGGGACGCGAGCAGTACTTC
few | TRBJ2-3 | TRBD2 | TRBV12-3/TRBV12-4 | CASTPLAAVTDTQYF | TGTGCCAGCACCCCACTAGCGGCCGTCACAGATACGCAGTATTTT
many | TRBJ1-6 | NA | TRBV4-1 | CASSRYGPPSPLHF | TGCGCCAGCAGCCGGTATGGCCCTCCTTCACCCCTCCACTTT
NA | TRBJ1-2 | TRBD1 | TRBV27 | CASRLGTGYYGYTF | TGTGCCAGCAGACTTGGGACAGGCTACTATGGCTACACCTTC
few | TRBJ1-1 | NA | TRBV11-2 | CASGLGYTEAFF | TGTGCCAGCGGCTTAGGATACACTGAAGCTTTCTTT
few | TRBJ1-6 | TRBD1 | TRBV18 | CASSPLGQDNSPLHF | TGTGCCAGCTCACCACTGGGACAGGATAATTCACCCCTCCACTTT
NA | TRBJ1-3 | NA | TRBV6-5 | CASSLRELAGNTIYF | TGTGCCAGCAGTTTAAGGGAACTAGCTGGAAACACCATATATTTT
NA | TRBJ2-7 | NA | TRBV5-6 | CASSLGQESSYEQYF | TGTGCCAGCAGCTTGGGACAGGAAAGCTCCTACGAGCAGTACTTC